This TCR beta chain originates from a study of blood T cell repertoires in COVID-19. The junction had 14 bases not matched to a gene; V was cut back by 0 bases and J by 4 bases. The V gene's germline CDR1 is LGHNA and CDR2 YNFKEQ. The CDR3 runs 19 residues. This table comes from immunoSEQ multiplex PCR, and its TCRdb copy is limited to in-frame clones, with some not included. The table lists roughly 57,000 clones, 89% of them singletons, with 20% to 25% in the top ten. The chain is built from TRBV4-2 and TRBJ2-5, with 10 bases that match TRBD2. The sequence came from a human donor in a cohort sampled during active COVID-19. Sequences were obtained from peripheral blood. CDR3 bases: TGTGCCAGCAGCCAAGATCTAGTCTCCAGCGGGGGGGCGGGAGAGACCCAGTACTTC. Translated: CASSQDLVSSGGAGETQYF.